The entry that follows covers one T cell receptor beta chain sequence. These data come from a study of CD8 T cells in Susac syndrome. The RNA input was roughly 0.45 to 1 ug, and it was reverse transcribed with random hexamers. TCRdb analysed the immunoSEQ multiplex PCR reads with MiXCR anew, one entry per CDR3 protein. The sample consists of around 130,000 distinct CDR3 sequences, about 93% of them appearing once. The CDR3 is 16 amino acids. Trimming took 5 bases from V and 3 from J; bases not matched to a gene: 11. Germline loops: CDR1 DFQATT, CDR2 SNEGSKA (reference sequence). FACS enriched CD8+ TEMRA cells, while bulk CD8+ and CD4+ were negatively isolated.

The genes are TRBV20-1 and TRBJ2-1; TRBD2 matches 9 bases. This TCR was recovered from a human donor in good health. Sequenced sample: CD4+ T cells from PBMCs. CDR3 coding DNA: TGCAGTGCTCCAACCGGGGCGGGAGGGTTCTACAATGAGCAGTTCTTC. As protein: CSAPTGAGGFYNEQFF.